This T cell receptor beta chain comes out of a study of TIL therapy for anti-PD-1-resistant metastatic lung cancer. The CDR3 totals 14 residues. V lost 2 bases to trimming and J lost 4 bases, with 8 bases between them. Per the germline V gene, CDR1 is MNHEY and CDR2 is SVGAGI. This was the immunoSEQ v3 assay. The assay was immunoSEQ multiplex PCR, and TCRdb's table has in-frame clones only and misses some. The sample has roughly 54,000 clones, around 86% seen once; the top ten hold approximately 2.4%. As for time point: pre-treatment sample, taken before nivolumab and TIL therapy. The rearrangement uses TRBV6-5 and TRBJ2-2, with D perhaps TRBD1 (5 bases). The clonotype comes from a person aged 25 to 85 with non-small cell lung cancer. Source: blood, taken at baseline. The CDR3 nucleotides are TGTGCCAGCAGTTACGACAGTTTCACCGGGGAGCTGTTTTTT. This sequence encodes CASSYDSFTGELFF.